This T cell receptor (beta chain) was recovered during a study of cytomegalovirus exposure and HLA in healthy donors. Study results and limitations: Some public TCRs appeared in many individuals, while most sequences were rare.

PCR used 60 Vbeta primers and 13 Jbeta primers. Assay: immunoSEQ multiplex PCR; the TCRdb copy retains only in-frame clones and omits some. The top ten hold over 1.5% of the sample, which has 100,000 to 150,000 clones, approximately 84% seen once. Germline V gives CDR1 SQVTM, CDR2 ANQGSEA. V was cut by 4 bases and J by 1 base, with 9 bases left in between. This CDR3 has 13 amino acids. In the case of this clone: Its cognate antigen is unknown.

The rearrangement uses TRBV29-1 and TRBJ2-3; D gene unclear. Source material: PBMCs. The TCR comes from a woman aged 40 to 50 in good health and CMV-seronegative. The CDR3 protein is CSVADIGTDTQYF. The CDR3 bases are TGCAGCGTTGCTGACATCGGCACAGATACGCAGTATTTT.